This T cell receptor beta chain was recorded in a study of identifying expanded T cells in peripheral blood. Findings and limits, study-wide: Approximately two-week clone count variance significantly increased as total template count grew.

To note about this clone: The antigen remains unidentified.

The repertoire was sequenced with immunoSEQ multiplex PCR; TCRdb's copy has only in-frame clones and lacks some. The sample lists over 65,000 clones; about 90% were seen once. This CDR3 is 11 amino acids long. Germline V gives CDR1 SGHTA, CDR2 FQGNSA. V lost 2 bases, J lost 16 bases, and 9 bases lay in between. During the collection period, no donor immune events like infections were recorded. This chain joins TRBV7-2 and TRBJ1-6; D ambiguous. Specimen: blood. The receptor's source is a person aged 18 to 70 in good health. This chain's CDR3 is CASSLMLTLHF. The CDR3 region has the DNA TGTGCCAGCAGCTTAATGCTAACGCTCCACTTT.